This T cell receptor (beta chain) emerged from a study of human T cells and chemical hapten exposure. Notes on the study in general: Donors had alopecia, so their immune response may differ from healthy people's.

Germline V lookup: CDR1 SQVTM, CDR2 ANQGSEA. The germline V and J ends were trimmed by 4 bases and 0 bases, with 9 bases remaining between them. The CDR3 contains 14 residues. This clonotype was counted between two and nine times. Its antigen is not identified. Using its own MiXCR run on the RACE reads, TCRdb lists one record per CDR3 protein. The table records 180,000 or so distinct CDR3 sequences, about 22% of them present only once. Time point of the sample: patch test 1, 2 weeks after DPC sensitization. Noted treatment: therapeutic diphenylcyclopropenone sensitization with weekly scalp DPC. The chain employs TRBV29-1 and TRBJ2-2; TRBD2 might be the D (5 bases). This TCR was recovered from a woman aged 50 to 60 with alopecia areata. Some clones in this sample may be carry-over from other donors' samples. The input for sequencing was whole blood, taken in connection with sensitization to the hapten diphenylcyclopropenone (DPC). CDR3 residues: CSVGEGANTGELFF. CDR3 bases: TGCAGCGTTGGCGAGGGCGCGAACACCGGGGAGCTGTTTTTT.